Listed below are T cell receptor beta chains from one sample, sequenced in a study of cytomegalovirus exposure and HLA in healthy donors. The data were produced by immunoSEQ multiplex PCR, yet TCRdb's version contains in-frame clones alone and is incomplete. In the table there are approximately 100,000 clones, roughly three quarters of which are singletons. Sequencing used PBMCs. The receptors were gathered from a woman in her forties in good health and CMV-seropositive. CDR3s include the opening cysteine and the closing phenylalanine or tryptophan. D genes are given only for firm matches. Part of the rows lack a size; the others show once, few, many or a class for expanded clones.

j_gene,v_gene,d_gene,abundance,CDR3nt,CDR3aa
TRBJ1-1,TRBV19,-,-,TGTGCCAGTACTGACAATTCAGGCCGGAACACTGAAGCTTTCTTT,CASTDNSGRNTEAFF
TRBJ1-5,TRBV5-8,-,-,TGTGCCAGCAGCTTGGGAGACAGTTATAGCAATCAGCCCCAGCATTTT,CASSLGDSYSNQPQHF
TRBJ1-6,TRBV2,-,-,TGTGCCAGCAAGGAGAAGAGCTCCTATAATTCACCCCTCCACTTT,CASKEKSSYNSPLHF
TRBJ1-1,TRBV7-9,-,-,TGTGCCAGCAGCTTAGGACAGTCTAACACTGAAGCTTTCTTT,CASSLGQSNTEAFF
TRBJ1-4,TRBV29-1,-,-,TGCAGCGTTGCTATTAACAGCGGAATTAGTGAAAAACTGTTTTTT,CSVAINSGISEKLFF
TRBJ2-2,TRBV5-1,-,few,TGCGCCAGCAGCTTGGACAGAACCGGGGAGCTGTTTTTT,CASSLDRTGELFF
TRBJ1-1,TRBV5-5,-,few,TGTGCCAGCAGAATCTACACTGAAGCTTTCTTT,CASRIYTEAFF
TRBJ2-3,TRBV30,-,-,TGTGCCTGGAGTGCCCGCTCGACAGGACCCACGGATACGCAGTATTTT,CAWSARSTGPTDTQYF
TRBJ1-2,TRBV7-3,TRBD1,-,TGTGCCAGCAGCTTGGGACAGAACTATGGCTACACCTTC,CASSLGQNYGYTF
TRBJ1-2,TRBV6-6,-,-,TGTGCCAGCAGTCAAACGACGGGGGATGGCTACACCTTC,CASSQTTGDGYTF
TRBJ2-2,TRBV5-1,-,-,TGCGCCAGCAGCTTGGTCGGGGGTACCACCGGGGAGCTGTTTTTT,CASSLVGGTTGELFF
TRBJ1-2,TRBV19,TRBD1,few,TGTGCCAGTAGTTGGACAGGATCCTATGGCTACACCTTC,CASSWTGSYGYTF
TRBJ1-2,TRBV7-2,-,once,TGTGCCAGCAGCTTAGGCGGGGGCTACACCTTC,CASSLGGGYTF
TRBJ1-1,TRBV7-9,-,-,TGTGCCAGCAGCTTAGCTGGCAGGCACACAGTTGAAGCTTTCTTT,CASSLAGRHTVEAFF
TRBJ1-1,TRBV6-5,TRBD1,-,TGTGCCAGCAGTTCGACAGGGGCTCTTTGGAACACTGAAGCTTTCTTT,CASSSTGALWNTEAFF
TRBJ1-1,TRBV29-1,TRBD1,-,TGCAGCGCCCCCGACAGGGGGGGCCTTAGGGCTTTCTTT,CSAPDRGGLRAFF
TRBJ2-7,TRBV5-1,TRBD1,few,TGCGCCAGCAGCCGCGGGACAGGGAACTACGAGCAGTACTTC,CASSRGTGNYEQYF
TRBJ2-1,TRBV7-6,-,-,TGTGCCAGCAGCTTAGACGAGAACAATGAGCAGTTCTTC,CASSLDENNEQFF
TRBJ1-5,TRBV6-5,-,-,TGTGCCAGCAGTTCCGCAGGGGACGGCAATCAGCCCCAGCATTTT,CASSSAGDGNQPQHF
TRBJ2-5,TRBV15,TRBD1,-,TGTGCCACCAGCAGAGATCGGACAGGGGGAGAGACCCAGTACTTC,CATSRDRTGGETQYF
TRBJ2-2,TRBV6-1,-,few,TGTGCCAGCAGTGAAGCGGCAGGGGTCCCCCTCACCGGGGAGCTGTTTTTT,CASSEAAGVPLTGELFF
TRBJ2-2,TRBV7-3,TRBD2,-,TGTGCCAGCAGCTTAAACCCAATTAGCGGGGGAACCGGGGAGCTGTTTTTT,CASSLNPISGGTGELFF
TRBJ1-5,TRBV7-9,TRBD1,-,TGTGCCAGCAGCCAAGACAGGGGCGATCAGCCCCAGCATTTT,CASSQDRGDQPQHF
TRBJ2-1,TRBV15,TRBD2,-,TGTGCCACCAGCGGCCCGAGACTAGCGGGCTCCTACAATGAGCAGTTCTTC,CATSGPRLAGSYNEQFF
TRBJ2-7,TRBV10-3,TRBD1,-,TGTGCCACAAGGGACAGGGGGCCCCACGAGCAGTACTTC,CATRDRGPHEQYF
TRBJ2-1,TRBV5-6,-,few,TGTGCCAGCAGCTTGCTTCTAGGTGCTAGCATAAATGAGCAGTTCTTC,CASSLLLGASINEQFF
TRBJ2-5,TRBV5-1,-,-,TGCGCCAGCAGCTTGCAAGAGCGGGAGACCCAGTACTTC,CASSLQERETQYF
TRBJ1-3,TRBV5-4,TRBD1,-,TGTGCCAGCAGCCTAGGACAGGGTAGAGCTGGAAACACCATATATTTT,CASSLGQGRAGNTIYF
TRBJ1-5,TRBV11-2,TRBD1,-,TGTGCCAGCAGCTCAACAGGGGGCAATCAGCCCCAGCATTTT,CASSSTGGNQPQHF
TRBJ1-5,TRBV19,-,-,TGTGCCAGTAGCGCATGGGAGGGAAGGGGTCAGCCCCAGCATTTT,CASSAWEGRGQPQHF